The 7 T cell receptor beta chains below all came from one sample that was sequenced in a study of technical replicates of blood from several donors. The table came from immunoSEQ multiplex PCR; TCRdb's copy has only in-frame clones and leaves some out. The sample carries tens of thousands of clones, 95% to 97% recorded once. Sequencing was performed on T cells isolated from PBMCs. The receptors originated from a human donor in good health.

The chain is built from TRBV20-1 and TRBJ2-1; D may be TRBD1 (6 bases). V shed 3 bases and J shed 6 bases, with 6 bases lying between them. The CDR3 is made up of 11 amino acids. From germline, CDR1 is DFQATT and CDR2 SNEGSKA (reference sequence). The CDR3 DNA reads TGCAGTGCTAGGGACAGCAATGAGCAGTTCTTC. It yields the protein CSARDSNEQFF.

The rearrangement uses TRBV29-1 and TRBJ1-1; 12 bases agree with TRBD1. CDR3 length equals 15 residues. V was pared by 6 bases and J by 3 bases, with 8 bases of the junction left unmatched. CDR1 is SQVTM and CDR2 is ANQGSEA in the germline V gene. As DNA, the CDR3 is TGCAGCGTCACGACCGGGACAGGGGGCTACACTGAAGCTTTCTTT. Translation gives CSVTTGTGGYTEAFF.

This clone was observed once. The gene calls are TRBV7-2 and TRBJ2-7; 10 bases match TRBD1. Germline V gene data show CDR1 as SGHTA and CDR2 as FQGNSA. This CDR3 comprises 16 residues. V lost 1 base, J lost 3 bases, and 6 bases stayed unmatched. CDR3 in amino acids: CASSLVSGQGIYEQYF. CDR3 DNA sequence: TGTGCCAGCAGCTTAGTATCGGGACAGGGGATCTACGAGCAGTACTTC.

This rearrangement joins TRBV19 to TRBJ2-7, with D hard to call. Trimming cost V 0 bases and J 3 bases, with 9 bases left between them. This CDR3 is built from 14 residues. CDR1 and CDR2 (germline): LNHDA, SQIVND (reference sequence). In DNA form, the CDR3 reads TGTGCCAGTAGTATAGATCCAGGTAGCTACGAGCAGTACTTC. Its protein product is CASSIDPGSYEQYF.

V usage is TRBV7-6 and J usage is TRBJ2-5; 8 bases agree with TRBD2. J gave up 2 bases and V 3 bases, and 5 bases lay outside the gene matches. Germline V gives CDR1 SGHVS, CDR2 FNYEAQ. The CDR3 consists of 15 residues. CDR3 sequence: CASSFSGSRQETQYF. CDR3 DNA sequence: TGTGCCAGCAGCTTCAGCGGGAGTAGGCAAGAGACCCAGTACTTC.

V gene TRBV27 combines with J gene TRBJ1-1, with 7 bases aligning to TRBD1. Trimming removed 6 bases from V and 0 bases from J; junction bases left unmatched: 4. This CDR3 contains 14 residues. Germline V gives CDR1 MNHEY, CDR2 SMNVEV (reference sequence). The CDR3 protein is CASRLQGMNTEAFF. Here the CDR3 DNA reads TGTGCCAGCAGGTTACAGGGGATGAACACTGAAGCTTTCTTT.

This clone has a single count. The V gene is TRBV5-1, the J gene TRBJ1-4; D is undetermined. The germline V gene has CDR1 SGHRS and CDR2 YFSETQ. The CDR3 runs to 15 residues. The germline V and J ends were trimmed by 0 bases and 8 bases, with 14 bases remaining between them. DNA of the CDR3: TGCGCCAGCAGCTTGGCCGCGGCGGCTGAAGAAAAACTGTTTTTT. Its translation: CASSLAAAAEEKLFF. Full variable domain (remainder filled in from reference TRBV5-1 and TRBJ1-4): KAGVTQTPRYLIKTRGQQVTLSCSPISGHRSVSWYQQTPGQGLQFLFEYFSETQRNKGNFPGRFSGRQFSNSRSEMNVSTLELGDSALYLCASSLAAAAEEKLFFGSGTQLSVL.